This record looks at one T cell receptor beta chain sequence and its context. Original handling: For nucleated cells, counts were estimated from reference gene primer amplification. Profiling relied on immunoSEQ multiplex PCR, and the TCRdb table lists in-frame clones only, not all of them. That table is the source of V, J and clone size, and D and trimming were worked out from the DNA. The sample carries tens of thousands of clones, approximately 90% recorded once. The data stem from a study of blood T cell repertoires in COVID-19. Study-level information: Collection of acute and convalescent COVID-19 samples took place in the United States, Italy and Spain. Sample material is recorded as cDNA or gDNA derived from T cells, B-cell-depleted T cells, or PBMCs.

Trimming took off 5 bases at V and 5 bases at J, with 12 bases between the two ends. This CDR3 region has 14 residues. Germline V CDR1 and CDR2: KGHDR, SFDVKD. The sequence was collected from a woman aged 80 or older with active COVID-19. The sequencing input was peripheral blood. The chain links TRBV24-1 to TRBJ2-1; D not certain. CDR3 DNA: TGTGCCACCAGTGTGTCTGGAGTAAACAATGAGCAGTTCTTC. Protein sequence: CATSVSGVNNEQFF.